The subject of this entry is one T cell receptor (beta chain). Its specificity is unknown. The CDR3 has 19 amino acids. CDR1 and CDR2 from the germline V gene are SGHAT and FQNNGV. The J segment lost 5 bases and the V segment lost 6 bases, leaving 13 bases of the junction unmatched. The data were obtained in a study of healthy donors' naive CD4 and CD8 T cells. Findings of the study overall: Chains were not paired, since alpha and beta were sequenced in bulk. A reported CD4+/CD8+ bias affected most V and J genes in naive cells.

A linear amplification protocol produced the TCR libraries from around 500 ng of total RNA. Using its own MiXCR run on the reads, TCRdb lists one record per CDR3 protein. The sample contains about 180,000 distinct CDR3 sequences, nearly 75% of which appear only once. Naive T cells were sorted: CD4+CD8-CD45RO-CD45RA+ for CD4+, CD8+CD4-CD45RA+CD27bright for CD8+. The chain combines TRBV11-2 with TRBJ2-1; the match to TRBD2 covers 16 bases. The TCR originated in a pool of human donors in good health; the sample pools cells from several healthy donors. The sample consisted of naive CD4+ and CD8+ T cells sorted from blood, pooled from several donors. This CDR3 reads CASRPGTSGRAGRHNEQFF. The DNA for the CDR3 is TGTGCCAGCAGGCCCGGGACTAGCGGGAGGGCCGGGCGTCACAATGAGCAGTTCTTC.